Sequencing of this T cell receptor (beta chain) was carried out in a study of T cell responses to AZD1222 COVID-19 vaccine. Findings and limits, study-wide: Clonal diversity may have been underestimated, and the donors were mostly white British, with more females than males. Two AZD1222 doses significantly raised spike-specific TCR breadth and depth over controls.

The CDR3 has 16 residues. Assay: immunoSEQ multiplex PCR; the TCRdb copy retains only in-frame clones and omits some. Of around 78,000 clones listed, roughly nine tenths are singletons. The count of this clone is one. No antigen is known for it. The origin of this receptor is an adult who received the AZD1222 COVID-19 vaccine. The genes are TRBV21-1 and TRBJ2-7; the listed D gene, TRBD1, was not tested against the DNA. TRBV21-1 is a recognized pseudogene. The source was peripheral blood, collected 28 days after the second AZD1222 dose. CDR3 amino acids: CASSKKGTTSYYEQYF. The CDR3 bases are TGTGCCAGCAGCAAAAAGGGGACAACGAGTTATTACGAGCAGTACTTC.